This TCR beta chain was documented in a study of T-cell reconstitution after alpha-beta-depleted transplantation in children. Unmatched junction bases numbered 7, after V lost 2 bases and J lost 8 bases. Per the germline V gene, CDR1 is KGHSH and CDR2 is LQKENI. The CDR3 spans 15 residues. Study-wide findings and caveats: T cells produced anew were the main source of T-cell counts and diversity one year after transplant.

A word on this clonotype: Its antigen is unknown.

Unique molecular identifiers were incorporated into the prepared TCRbeta library. TCRdb reprocessed the PCR reads with MiXCR, giving one entry per CDR3 protein. The table includes hundreds of thousands of distinct CDR3 sequences, under 15% detected once. J is TRBJ2-1 and V is TRBV18; TRBD1 matches 9 bases. The source is a girl aged 2 to 10 with congenital amegakaryocytic thrombocytopenia, due to receive a stem cell transplant. Sample: PBMCs, taken before TCRalphabeta/CD19-depleted stem cell transplant. The CDR3 is CASSPSGQGGDEQFF. As DNA, the CDR3 is TGTGCCAGCTCACCATCGGGACAGGGAGGCGATGAGCAGTTCTTC. The full variable domain, with the rest looked up from reference TRBV18 and TRBJ2-1, is NAGVMQNPRHLVRRRGQEARLRCSPMKGHSHVYWYRQLPEEGLKFMVYLQKENIIDESGMPKERFSAEFPKEGPSILRIQQVVRGDSAAYFCASSPSGQGGDEQFFGPGTRLTVL.